The sequence of this T cell receptor beta chain was determined in a study of shared clonotypes between healthy human individuals. This CDR3 contains 17 residues. With V trimmed by 3 bases and J by 0 bases, 8 bases remained unmatched. Looked up from germline, CDR1 is SGHTS and CDR2 is YDEGEE. Negatively enriched CD4+ T cells were divided by CD45RA into naive and memory. TCRdb keeps only in-frame clones here, not all; method: immunoSEQ multiplex PCR. The data show roughly 1,600,000 clones, 98% seen once. The rearrangement joins TRBV5-8 to TRBJ1-5; 8 bases align to TRBD1. The sample was naive CD4+ T cells sorted from blood. Subset reported: CD45RA+ positively selected. The TCR sequence derives from a young man in good health. CDR3: CASSYFGTGTSNQPQHF. The CDR3 nucleotides read TGTGCCAGCAGCTACTTTGGGACAGGCACTAGCAATCAGCCCCAGCATTTT.